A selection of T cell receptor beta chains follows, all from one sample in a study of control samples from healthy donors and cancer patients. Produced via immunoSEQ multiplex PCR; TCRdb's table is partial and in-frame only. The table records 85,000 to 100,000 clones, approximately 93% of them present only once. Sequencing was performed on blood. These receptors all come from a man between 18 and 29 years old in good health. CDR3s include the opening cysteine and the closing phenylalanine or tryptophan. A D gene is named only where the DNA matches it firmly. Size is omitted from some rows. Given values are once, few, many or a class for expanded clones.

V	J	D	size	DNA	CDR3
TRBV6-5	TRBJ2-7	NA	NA	TGTGCCAGCGAGATTACAGGGTCCTACGAGCAGTACTTC	CASEITGSYEQYF
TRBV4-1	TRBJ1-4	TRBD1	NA	TGCGCCAGCAGCCTTGGACAGGGGGCGGGCCTTGAAAAACTGTTTTTT	CASSLGQGAGLEKLFF
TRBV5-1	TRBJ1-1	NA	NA	TGCGCCAGCAGCCCCCGGGGTGTGGACACTGAAGCTTTCTTT	CASSPRGVDTEAFF
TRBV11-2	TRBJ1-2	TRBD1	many	TGTGCCAGCAGCTTAGGGGGGACAGGGATTAGCGGCTACACCTTC	CASSLGGTGISGYTF
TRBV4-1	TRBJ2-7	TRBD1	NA	TGCGCCAGCAGCCAGGGACAGGGAATGGGAGGCTACGAGCAGTACTTC	CASSQGQGMGGYEQYF
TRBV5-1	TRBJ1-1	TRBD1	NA	TGCGCCAGCAGCCAACAGGGGGCGCATAACACTGAAGCTTTCTTT	CASSQQGAHNTEAFF
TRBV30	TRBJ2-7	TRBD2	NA	TGTGCCTGTGCGAGCGGGAGTCTCAACGAGCAGTACTTC	CACASGSLNEQYF
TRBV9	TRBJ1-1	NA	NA	TGTGCCAGCAGCGTAGAGGACAGGAACACTGAAGCTTTCTTT	CASSVEDRNTEAFF
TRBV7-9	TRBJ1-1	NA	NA	TGTGCCAGCAGCTTAGGTCTCATGAACACTGAAGCTTTCTTT	CASSLGLMNTEAFF
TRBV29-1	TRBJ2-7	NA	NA	TGCAGCGTTAATTTGGGCCGGATGGGCGAGCAGTACTTC	CSVNLGRMGEQYF
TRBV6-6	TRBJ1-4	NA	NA	TGTGCCAGCAGTGAGCCGAATGAAAAACTGTTTTTT	CASSEPNEKLFF
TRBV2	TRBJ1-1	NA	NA	TGTGCCAGCAGTGTGGGGCAGATAGATACTGAAGCTTTCTTT	CASSVGQIDTEAFF
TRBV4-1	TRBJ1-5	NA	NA	TGCGCCAGCAGCCAAGAGTGGGCGGAGAATCAGCCCCAGCATTTT	CASSQEWAENQPQHF
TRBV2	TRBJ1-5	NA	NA	TGTGCCAGCAGCCCCCCAGACCTCCGTGGGGATCAGCCCCAGCATTTT	CASSPPDLRGDQPQHF
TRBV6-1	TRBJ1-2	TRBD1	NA	TGTGCCAGCAGTGAACAGGGGGCAGGGGGCTACACCTTC	CASSEQGAGGYTF
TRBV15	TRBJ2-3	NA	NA	TGTGCCACCAGCAGCGACAGGACGAGGGATACGCAGTATTTT	CATSSDRTRDTQYF
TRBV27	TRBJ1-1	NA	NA	TGTGCCAGCAGTTTATTGGAGACGTCCCCAAACACTGAAGCTTTCTTT	CASSLLETSPNTEAFF
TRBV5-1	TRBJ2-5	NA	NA	TGCGCCAGCACAGTCTCGGGCCACCGCCAAGAGACCCAGTACTTC	CASTVSGHRQETQYF
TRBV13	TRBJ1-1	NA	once	TGTGCCAGCAGCTTAGGCGCTGGAAACACTGAAGCTTTCTTT	CASSLGAGNTEAFF
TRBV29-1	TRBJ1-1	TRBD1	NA	TGCAGCGTTGAAAGACAGGGGGTCATGAACACTGAAGCTTTCTTT	CSVERQGVMNTEAFF
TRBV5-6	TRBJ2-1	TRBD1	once	TGTGCCAGCAGCTTTGGACAGGGGAACAATGAGCAGTTCTTC	CASSFGQGNNEQFF
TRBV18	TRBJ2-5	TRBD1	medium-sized	TGTGCCAGCTCACTCGGACAGGGCGAGACCCAGTACTTC	CASSLGQGETQYF
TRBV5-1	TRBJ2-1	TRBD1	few	TGCGCCAGCAGCCCGGGACAGCACAATGAGCAGTTCTTC	CASSPGQHNEQFF
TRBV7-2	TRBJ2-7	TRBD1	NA	TGTGCCAGCAGCTTAGTCGTGGACAGGGGAGACGAGCAGTACTTC	CASSLVVDRGDEQYF
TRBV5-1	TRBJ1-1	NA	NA	TGCGCCAGCAGCCCTCACCCGGCTGAAGCTTTCTTT	CASSPHPAEAFF
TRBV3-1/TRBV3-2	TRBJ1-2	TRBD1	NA	TGTGCCAGCAGCCTTGGGACAGTAAAAGGCTACACCTTC	CASSLGTVKGYTF
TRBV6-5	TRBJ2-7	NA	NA	TGTGCCAGCAAGGTTGGTTATGGTAAGGGATACGAGCAGTACTTC	CASKVGYGKGYEQYF
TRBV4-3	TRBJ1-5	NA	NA	TGCGCCAGCAGCCTCCTGGCCGGGGGACAGCCCCAGCATTTT	CASSLLAGGQPQHF
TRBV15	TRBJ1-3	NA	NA	TGTGCCACCAGCAGCCGAGCCTTCGGACTGTTGTCTGGAAACACCATATATTTT	CATSSRAFGLLSGNTIYF
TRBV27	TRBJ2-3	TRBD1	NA	TGTGCCAGCAGTTCCCCGCTGACAGGGGGCAACACAGATACGCAGTATTTT	CASSSPLTGGNTDTQYF
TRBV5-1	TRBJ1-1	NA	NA	TGCGCCAGCAGCTTGGCTAGAGACACTGAAGCTTTCTTT	CASSLARDTEAFF
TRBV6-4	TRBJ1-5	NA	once	TGTGCCAGCAGGCTGTTGGCCCATCAGCCCCAGCATTTT	CASRLLAHQPQHF
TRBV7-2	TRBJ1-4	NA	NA	TGTGCCAGCAGCTTAGCTAAGACGTCCGGGGAACTGTTTTTT	CASSLAKTSGELFF
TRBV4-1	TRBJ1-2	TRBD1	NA	TGCGCCAGCAGCCAAGGGGGACAGGGCGGTGACTATGGCTACACCTTC	CASSQGGQGGDYGYTF
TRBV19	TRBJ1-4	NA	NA	TGTGCCAGTACCGGTGGGTTAGGGGAAAAACTGTTTTTT	CASTGGLGEKLFF
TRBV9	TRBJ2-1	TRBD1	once	TGTGCCAGCAGTGATTCCAAAGACAGGGGTTCCTACAATGAGCAGTTCTTC	CASSDSKDRGSYNEQFF
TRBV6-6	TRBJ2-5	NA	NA	TGTGCCAGCAGTTCGGGAGAGACCCAGTACTTC	CASSSGETQYF
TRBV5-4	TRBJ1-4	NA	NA	TGTGCCAGCAGCTTGGGGCGGGGGAATTCGGGTGAAAAACTGTTTTTT	CASSLGRGNSGEKLFF
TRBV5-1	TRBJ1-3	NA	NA	TGCGCCAGCAGCTTGGGCGATTCTGGAAACACCATATATTTT	CASSLGDSGNTIYF
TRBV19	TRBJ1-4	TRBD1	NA	TGTGCCAGTAGTATTTGGACAGGCCGCCCAACTAATGAAAAACTGTTTTTT	CASSIWTGRPTNEKLFF
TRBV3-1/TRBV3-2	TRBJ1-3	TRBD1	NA	TGTGCCAGCAGCTTCCGACAGGGTCTAAACACCATATATTTT	CASSFRQGLNTIYF
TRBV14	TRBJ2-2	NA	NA	TGTGCCAGCAGCCAAGAAACGAACACCGGGGAGCTGTTTTTT	CASSQETNTGELFF
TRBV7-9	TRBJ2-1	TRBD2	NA	TGTGCCAGCGGACTAGCGGAATACAATGAGCAGTTCTTC	CASGLAEYNEQFF
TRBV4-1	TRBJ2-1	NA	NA	TGCGCCAGCAGCCAAGCGGGACGGCAGTTCTTC	CASSQAGRQFF
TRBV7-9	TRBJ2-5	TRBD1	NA	TGTGCCAGCAGCCCGGAGAGGGACAGGGCTATAGAGACCCAGTACTTC	CASSPERDRAIETQYF
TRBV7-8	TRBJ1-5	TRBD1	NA	TGTGCCAGCAGCTTAGCCGGAGCAGGGGGGAGCAATCAGCCCCAGCATTTT	CASSLAGAGGSNQPQHF
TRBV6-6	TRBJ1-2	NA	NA	TGTGCCAGCGCGGCAGCGAACTATGGCTACACCTTC	CASAAANYGYTF
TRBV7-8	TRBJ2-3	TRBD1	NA	TGTGCCAGCAGCTTAGCGACAGGGCGAACAGATACGCAGTATTTT	CASSLATGRTDTQYF
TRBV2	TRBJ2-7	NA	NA	TGTGCCAGCAGAACGGACGTGGTTAACGAGCAGTACTTC	CASRTDVVNEQYF